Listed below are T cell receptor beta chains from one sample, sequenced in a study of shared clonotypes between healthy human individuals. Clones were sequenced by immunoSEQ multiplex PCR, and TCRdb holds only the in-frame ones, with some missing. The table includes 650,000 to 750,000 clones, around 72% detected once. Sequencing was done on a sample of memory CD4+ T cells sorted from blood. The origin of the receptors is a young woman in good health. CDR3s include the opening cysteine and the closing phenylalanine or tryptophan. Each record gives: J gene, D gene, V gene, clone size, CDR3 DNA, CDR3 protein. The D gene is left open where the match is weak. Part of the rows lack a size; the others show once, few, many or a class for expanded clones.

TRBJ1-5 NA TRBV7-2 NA TGTGCCAGCAGCTTAGATGGGGCCGCTAATCAGCCCCAGCATTTT CASSLDGAANQPQHF
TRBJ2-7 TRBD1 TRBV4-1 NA TGCGCCAGCAGCCAATCAGAGACAGGGGCCAGCTCCTACGAGCAGTACTTC CASSQSETGASSYEQYF
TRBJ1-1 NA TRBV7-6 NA TGTGCCAGCAGCTTAAATCCCCCCCAGGGAGCTGGGACTGAAGCTTTCTTT CASSLNPPQGAGTEAFF
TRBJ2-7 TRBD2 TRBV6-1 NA TGTGCCACCCAAACCGGACTAGCGGGATCGCCCGAGCAGTACTTC CATQTGLAGSPEQYF
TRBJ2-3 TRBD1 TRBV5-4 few TGTGCCAGCAGCCTGACAGGGTGGGACCACACAGATACGCAGTATTTT CASSLTGWDHTDTQYF
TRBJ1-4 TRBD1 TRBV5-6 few TGTGCCAGCAGCTTGTACGGGACAGGAAATGAAAAACTGTTTTTT CASSLYGTGNEKLFF
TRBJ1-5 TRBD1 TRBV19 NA TGTGCCAGTTCGACAGGGGGTACCGTAGGGCCCCAGCATTTT CASSTGGTVGPQHF
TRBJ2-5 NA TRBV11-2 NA TGTGCCAGCAGCCGAGAGGGAGGACAAGAGACCCAGTACTTC CASSREGGQETQYF
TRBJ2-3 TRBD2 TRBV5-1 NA TGCGCCAGCAGCTCGGTCGTAGCGGGGCACACAGATACGCAGTATTTT CASSSVVAGHTDTQYF
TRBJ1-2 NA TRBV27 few TGTGCCAGCAGTAGGACAGACCGCTATGGCTACACCTTC CASSRTDRYGYTF
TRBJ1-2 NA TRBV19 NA TGTGCCAGTACCCGTACACGAAACTATGGCTACACCTTC CASTRTRNYGYTF
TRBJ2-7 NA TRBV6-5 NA TGTGCCACCCGCCACGAGCAGTACTTC CATRHEQYF
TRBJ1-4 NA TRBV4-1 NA TGCGCCAGCAGCCCCGATGGGACAAATAATGAAAAACTGTTTTTT CASSPDGTNNEKLFF
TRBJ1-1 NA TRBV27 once TGTGCCAGCAGTTTCGAATCAGAGTTTGCTGAAGCTTTCTTT CASSFESEFAEAFF
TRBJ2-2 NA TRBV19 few TGTGCCAGTAGTCTCAGAGGCCTGAACACCGGGGAGCTGTTTTTT CASSLRGLNTGELFF
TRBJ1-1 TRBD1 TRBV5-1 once TGCGCCAGCGGCGTCGGGCAGGGGGCTTTGAACACTGAAGCTTTCTTT CASGVGQGALNTEAFF
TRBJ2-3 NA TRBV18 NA TGTGCCAGCTCACCCGAGACCGAAACAGATACGCAGTATTTT CASSPETETDTQYF
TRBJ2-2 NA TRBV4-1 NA TGCGCCAGCAGCCAAGATCAGACTAGGAGAAACACCGGGGAGCTGTTTTTT CASSQDQTRRNTGELFF
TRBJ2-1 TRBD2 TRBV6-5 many TGTGCCAGCAGTAATCTAGCGGCCTACAATGAGCAGTTCTTC CASSNLAAYNEQFF
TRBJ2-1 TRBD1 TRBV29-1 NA TGCAGCGTGACCGGGACAGAGTACAATGAGCAGTTCTTC CSVTGTEYNEQFF
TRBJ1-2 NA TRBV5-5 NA TGTGCCAGCAGCTTGTGGGGGGTCGGCCCCACCTCGGCGAGCTATGGCTACACCTTC CASSLWGVGPTSASYGYTF
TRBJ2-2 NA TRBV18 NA TGTGCCAGCTCATCCGGGCCGGCGGGATCTGGTTACACCGGGGAGCTGTTTTTT CASSSGPAGSGYTGELFF
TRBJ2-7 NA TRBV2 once TGTGCCAGCAACCGGGCCTCTACCTACGAGCAGTACTTC CASNRASTYEQYF
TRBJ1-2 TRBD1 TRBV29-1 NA TGCAGCGTAGACAGGGATCGGGGCTACACCTTC CSVDRDRGYTF
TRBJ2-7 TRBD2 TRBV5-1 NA TGCGCCAGCAGCGTGGGGACTAGCGGGATCTTAAGGGAACAGTACTTC CASSVGTSGILREQYF
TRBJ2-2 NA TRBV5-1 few TGCGCCAGCAGCCGTGGGGATGCCACCGGGGAGCTGTTTTTT CASSRGDATGELFF
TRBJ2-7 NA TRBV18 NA TGTGCCAGCTCACCAGGACGGACTTACGAGCAGTACTTC CASSPGRTYEQYF
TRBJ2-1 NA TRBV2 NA TGTGCCAGCAGTGATGAGGGTCTAGTTGTGGTGTTCTTC CASSDEGLVVVFF
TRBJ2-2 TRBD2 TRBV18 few TGTGCCAGCTCACCCCGAGGACTAGCGGACGGGGAGCTGTTTTTT CASSPRGLADGELFF
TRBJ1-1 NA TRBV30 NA TGTGCCTGGAGTGTACTCAGGGACACTGAAGCTTTCTTT CAWSVLRDTEAFF
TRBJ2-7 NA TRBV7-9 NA TGTGCCAGCCCCGGTCACGAGCAGTACTTC CASPGHEQYF
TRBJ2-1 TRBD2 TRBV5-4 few TGTGCCAGCAGCCCTACTTGGCTAGCGGGAGTTCTTGAGCAGTTCTTC CASSPTWLAGVLEQFF
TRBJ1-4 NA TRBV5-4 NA TGTGCCAGCAGCTTAGCAGGAGCAACTAATGAAAAACTGTTTTTT CASSLAGATNEKLFF
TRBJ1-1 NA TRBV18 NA TGTGCCAGCTCACCATCAGGGGAGCGGAACACTGAAGCTTTCTTT CASSPSGERNTEAFF
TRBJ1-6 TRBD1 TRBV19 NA TGTGCCAGTAGCTCGGGACAGAATAATTCACCCCTCCACTTT CASSSGQNNSPLHF
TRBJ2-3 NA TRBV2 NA TGTGCCAGCAGTGACCTGGGGGGACCCACAGATACGCAGTATTTT CASSDLGGPTDTQYF
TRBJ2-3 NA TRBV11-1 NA TGTGCCAGCAGCCATAGACGGATCACAGATACGCAGTATTTT CASSHRRITDTQYF
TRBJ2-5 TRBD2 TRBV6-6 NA TGTGCCAGCAGGGATAGCGGGAGAGAAGAGACCCAGTACTTC CASRDSGREETQYF
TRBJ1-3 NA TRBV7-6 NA TGTGCCAGCAGGCGTTACTTCGGGGCTGGAAACACCATATATTTT CASRRYFGAGNTIYF
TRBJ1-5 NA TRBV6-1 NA TGTGCCAGCAGTGACCCTAGCAATCAGCCCCAGCATTTT CASSDPSNQPQHF
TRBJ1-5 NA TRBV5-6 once TGTGCCAGCAGCTTTTTTCAGGGACACGATCAGCCCCAGCATTTT CASSFFQGHDQPQHF
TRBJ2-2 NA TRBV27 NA TGTGCCAGCGGGGGACGGCCGAACACCGGGGAGCTGTTTTTT CASGGRPNTGELFF
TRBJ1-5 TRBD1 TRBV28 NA TGTGCCAGCAGCCCCGGGGACAGGAATCAGCCCCAGCATTTT CASSPGDRNQPQHF
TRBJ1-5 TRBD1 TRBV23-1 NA TGCGCCAGCAGTCAAGAAACCCCCGGGACAGGGAATCAGCCCCAGCATTTT CASSQETPGTGNQPQHF
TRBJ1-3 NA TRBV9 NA TGTGCCAGCAGCGTACAGGGGTCAGGAAACACCATATATTTT CASSVQGSGNTIYF
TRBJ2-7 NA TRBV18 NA TGTGCCAGCTCACCGAAACTAGGGGCCTACGAGCAGTACTTC CASSPKLGAYEQYF